Listed below are T cell receptor beta chains from one sample, sequenced in a study of blood T cell repertoires in COVID-19. Assay used: immunoSEQ multiplex PCR; TCRdb lists only in-frame clones, some missing. The top ten hold roughly 3.5% of the sample, which has some 130,000 clones, 79% seen once. The specimen was peripheral blood. Every receptor here comes from a man in his 60s with acute or convalescent COVID-19. CDR3s include the opening cysteine and the closing phenylalanine or tryptophan. A D gene is named only where the DNA matches it firmly. Clone size is shown for a subset of rows, as once, few, many or a class of expanded clone.

TRBJ1-5 TRBV12-5 once NA CASGLTGSNQPQHF TGTGCTAGTGGTTTGACAGGGAGCAATCAGCCCCAGCATTTT
TRBJ1-2 TRBV6-5 NA NA CASRSGTSYGYTF TGTGCCAGCAGGAGCGGGACATCCTATGGCTACACCTTC
TRBJ1-1 TRBV6-5 NA NA CASSHRGITEAFF TGTGCCAGCAGCCATAGGGGGATCACTGAAGCTTTCTTT
TRBJ2-1 TRBV29-1 NA NA CSVAKTADLYNEQFF TGCAGCGTTGCTAAGACGGCTGACTTATACAATGAGCAGTTCTTC
TRBJ2-7 TRBV7-3 NA TRBD2 CASSWVESGRSYEQYF TGTGCCAGCAGCTGGGTGGAGAGCGGGAGATCCTACGAGCAGTACTTC
TRBJ2-7 TRBV7-9 few NA CASSLGSGVYYEQYF TGTGCCAGCAGCTTGGGGTCGGGGGTTTACTACGAGCAGTACTTC
TRBJ2-3 TRBV18 NA NA CASLLTDTQYF TGTGCCAGCTTACTCACAGATACGCAGTATTTT
TRBJ1-5 TRBV19 few NA CASSIAGALGQPQHF TGTGCCAGTAGTATAGCAGGGGCGCTGGGGCAGCCCCAGCATTTT
TRBJ1-1 TRBV7-3 NA TRBD1 CASSLQGGSEAFF TGTGCCAGCAGTCTACAGGGGGGTTCTGAAGCTTTCTTT
TRBJ2-7 TRBV3-1/TRBV3-2 NA NA CASSLPGGGYEQYF TGTGCCAGCAGCCTCCCAGGAGGCGGTTACGAGCAGTACTTC
TRBJ2-1 TRBV11-1 NA NA CASSLMSSSYNEQFF TGTGCCAGCAGCTTAATGTCTAGCTCCTACAATGAGCAGTTCTTC